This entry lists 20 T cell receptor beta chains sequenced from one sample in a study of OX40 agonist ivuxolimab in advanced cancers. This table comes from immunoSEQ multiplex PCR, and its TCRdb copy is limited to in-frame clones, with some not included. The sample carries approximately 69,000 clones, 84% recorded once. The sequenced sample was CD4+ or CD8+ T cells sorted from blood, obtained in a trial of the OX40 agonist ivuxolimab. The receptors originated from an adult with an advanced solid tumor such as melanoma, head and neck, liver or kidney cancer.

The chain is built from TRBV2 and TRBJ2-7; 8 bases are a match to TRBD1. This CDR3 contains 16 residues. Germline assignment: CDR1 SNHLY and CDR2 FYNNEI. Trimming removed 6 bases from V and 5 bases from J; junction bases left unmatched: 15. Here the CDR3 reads CASSESLDRDLDEQYF. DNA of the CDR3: TGTGCCAGCAGCGAAAGCTTGGACAGGGATCTGGACGAGCAGTACTTC.

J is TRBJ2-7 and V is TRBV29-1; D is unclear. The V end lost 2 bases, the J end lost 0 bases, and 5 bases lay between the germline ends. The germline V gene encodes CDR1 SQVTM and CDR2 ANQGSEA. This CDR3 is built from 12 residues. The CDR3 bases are TGCAGCGTTGAAAACAGCTCCTACGAGCAGTACTTC. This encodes CSVENSSYEQYF.

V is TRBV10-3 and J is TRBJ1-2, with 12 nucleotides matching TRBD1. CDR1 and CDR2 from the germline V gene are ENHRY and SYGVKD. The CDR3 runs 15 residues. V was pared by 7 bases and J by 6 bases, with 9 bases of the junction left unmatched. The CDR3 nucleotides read TGTGCCATCACCAAGGGACAGGGGGCGCAAAATGGCTACACCTTC. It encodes CAITKGQGAQNGYTF.

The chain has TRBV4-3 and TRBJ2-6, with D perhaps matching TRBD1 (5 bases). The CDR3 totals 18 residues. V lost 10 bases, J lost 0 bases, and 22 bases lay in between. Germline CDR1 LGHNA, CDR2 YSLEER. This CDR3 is CAKIGRADRISGANVLTF. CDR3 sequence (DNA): TGCGCCAAAATCGGCAGGGCAGATCGTATCTCTGGGGCCAACGTCCTGACTTTC.

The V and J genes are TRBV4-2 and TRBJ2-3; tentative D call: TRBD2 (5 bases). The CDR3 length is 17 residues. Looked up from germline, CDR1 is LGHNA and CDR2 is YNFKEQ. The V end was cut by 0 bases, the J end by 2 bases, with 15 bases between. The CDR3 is CASSQDIDYLITDTQYF. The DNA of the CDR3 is TGTGCCAGCAGCCAAGATATCGACTATTTGATCACAGATACGCAGTATTTT.

This CDR3 is CASSPSSYNEQFF. The CDR3 DNA sequence: TGTGCCAGCAGCCCTAGCTCCTACAATGAGCAGTTCTTC. The chain combines TRBV7-9 with TRBJ2-1; D uncertain. The germline CDR1 and CDR2 sequences are SEHNR and FQNEAQ (reference sequence). V was cut by 5 bases and J by 0 bases, with 5 bases left in between. The CDR3 is 13 amino acids. The variable domain in full, completed from reference TRBV7-9 and TRBJ2-1, reads DTGVSQNPRHKITKRGQNVTFRCDPISEHNRLYWYRQTLGQGPEFLTYFQNEAQLEKSRLLSDRFSAERPKGSFSTLEIQRTEQGDSAMYLCASSPSSYNEQFFGPGTRLTVL.

The CDR3 bases are TGCAGCGTTGAAGCTCCGATTTGGGATTATACTGAAGCTTTCTTT. This translates into CSVEAPIWDYTEAFF. This chain links TRBV29-1 with TRBJ1-1, with D unresolved. Trimming took 1 base from V and 5 from J, leaving 17 bases between them. This CDR3 comprises 15 residues. In germline, CDR1 is SQVTM, CDR2 ANQGSEA.

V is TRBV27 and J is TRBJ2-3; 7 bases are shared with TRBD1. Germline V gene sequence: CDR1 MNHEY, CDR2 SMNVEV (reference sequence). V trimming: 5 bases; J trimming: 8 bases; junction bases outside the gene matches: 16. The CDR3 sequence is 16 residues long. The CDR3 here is CASSPPTGERVGTQYF. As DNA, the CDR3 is TGTGCCAGCAGTCCCCCAACAGGGGAAAGGGTTGGTACGCAGTATTTT.

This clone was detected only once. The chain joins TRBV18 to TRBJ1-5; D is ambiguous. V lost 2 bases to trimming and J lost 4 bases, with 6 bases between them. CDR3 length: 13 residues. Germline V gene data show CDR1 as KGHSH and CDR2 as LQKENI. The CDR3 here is CASSPGRNQPQHF. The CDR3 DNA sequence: TGTGCCAGCTCACCAGGGAGAAATCAGCCCCAGCATTTT. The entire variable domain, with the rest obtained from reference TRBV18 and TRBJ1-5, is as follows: NAGVMQNPRHLVRRRGQEARLRCSPMKGHSHVYWYRQLPEEGLKFMVYLQKENIIDESGMPKERFSAEFPKEGPSILRIQQVVRGDSAAYFCASSPGRNQPQHFGDGTRLSIL.

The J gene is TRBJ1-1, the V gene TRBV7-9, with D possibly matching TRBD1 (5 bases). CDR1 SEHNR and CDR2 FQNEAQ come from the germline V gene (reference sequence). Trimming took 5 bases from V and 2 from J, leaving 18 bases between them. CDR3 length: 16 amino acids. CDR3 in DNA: TGTGCCAGCAGCGACAGAGGGACCTCTGGTAACACTGAAGCTTTCTTT. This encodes CASSDRGTSGNTEAFF.

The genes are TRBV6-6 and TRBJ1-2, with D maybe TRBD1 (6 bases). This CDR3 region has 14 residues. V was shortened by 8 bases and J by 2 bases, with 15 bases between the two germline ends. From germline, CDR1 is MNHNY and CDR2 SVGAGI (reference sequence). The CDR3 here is CASVNRARNYGYTF. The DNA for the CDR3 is TGTGCCAGCGTCAACAGGGCGAGGAACTATGGCTACACCTTC.

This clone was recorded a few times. The CDR3 nucleotides read TGTGCCAGCAGCGACCGGGCCAAGGGGGAGACCCAGTACTTC. Protein sequence: CASSDRAKGETQYF. The gene calls are TRBV11-3 and TRBJ2-5; tentatively, D is TRBD1 (5 bases). This CDR3 comprises 14 residues. Per the germline V gene, CDR1 is SGHNT and CDR2 is YENEEA. The V gene lost 5 bases and the J gene lost 5 bases, with 15 bases spanning the gap.

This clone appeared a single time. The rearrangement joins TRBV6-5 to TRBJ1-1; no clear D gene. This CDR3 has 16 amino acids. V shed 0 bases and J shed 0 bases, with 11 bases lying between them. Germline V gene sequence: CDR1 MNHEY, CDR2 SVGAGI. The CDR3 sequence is CASSYSVHLMNTEAFF. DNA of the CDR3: TGTGCCAGCAGTTACTCAGTGCACTTAATGAACACTGAAGCTTTCTTT.

The chain's CDR3 is CASSWGTGAYEQYF. CDR3 nucleotide sequence: TGTGCCAGCAGTTGGGGGACAGGGGCCTACGAGCAGTACTTC. The chain has TRBV27 and TRBJ2-7, with 10 bases that match TRBD1. The CDR3 has 14 amino acids. The J segment lost 2 bases and the V segment lost 4 bases, leaving 2 bases of the junction unmatched. Germline assignment: CDR1 MNHEY and CDR2 SMNVEV (reference sequence).

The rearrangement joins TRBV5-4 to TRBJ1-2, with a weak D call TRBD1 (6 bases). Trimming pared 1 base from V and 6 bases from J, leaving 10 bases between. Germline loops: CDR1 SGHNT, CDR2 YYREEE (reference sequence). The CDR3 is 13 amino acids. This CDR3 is CASSLKQGDGYTF. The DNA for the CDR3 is TGTGCCAGCAGCTTGAAACAGGGTGATGGCTACACCTTC.

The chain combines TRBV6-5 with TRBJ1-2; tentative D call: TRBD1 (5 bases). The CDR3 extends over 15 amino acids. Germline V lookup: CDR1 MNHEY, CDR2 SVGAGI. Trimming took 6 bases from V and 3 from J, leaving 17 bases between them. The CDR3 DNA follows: TGTGCCAGCAGACGAACAGGTCCCCCCTACTATGGCTACACCTTC. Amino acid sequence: CASRRTGPPYYGYTF.

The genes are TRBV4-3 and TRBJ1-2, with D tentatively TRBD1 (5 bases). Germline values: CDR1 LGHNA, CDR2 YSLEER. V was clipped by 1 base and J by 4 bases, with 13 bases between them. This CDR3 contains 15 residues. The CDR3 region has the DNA TGCGCCAGCAGCCAAGCTGGGACGGAGCTCTATGGCTACACCTTC. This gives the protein CASSQAGTELYGYTF.

The CDR3 reads CASSFGVTDTQYF. As DNA, the CDR3 is TGTGCCAGCAGTTTCGGGGTCACAGATACGCAGTATTTT. The V and J genes are TRBV28 and TRBJ2-3; perhaps TRBD2 as D (5 bases). This CDR3 spans 13 amino acids. Germline CDR1 MDHEN, CDR2 SYDVKM. V dropped 3 bases and J dropped 2 bases, with 6 bases sitting between them.

The CDR3 region is CASSEMGTANYGYTF. The CDR3 DNA reads TGTGCCAGCAGCGAGATGGGGACAGCTAACTATGGCTACACCTTC. The J gene is TRBJ1-2, the V gene TRBV9; 7 bases align to TRBD1. This CDR3 has 15 amino acids. With 3 bases clipped from V and 0 bases from J, the junction kept 5 bases outside the gene matches. The germline CDR1 and CDR2 sequences are SGDLS and YYNGEE.

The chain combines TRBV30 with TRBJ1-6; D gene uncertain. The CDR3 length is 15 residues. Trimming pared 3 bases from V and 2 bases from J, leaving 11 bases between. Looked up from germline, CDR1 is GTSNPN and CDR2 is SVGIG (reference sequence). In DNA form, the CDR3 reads TGTGCCTGGAGAGAAGACCGCCCCTATAATTCACCCCTCCACTTT. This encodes CAWREDRPYNSPLHF.